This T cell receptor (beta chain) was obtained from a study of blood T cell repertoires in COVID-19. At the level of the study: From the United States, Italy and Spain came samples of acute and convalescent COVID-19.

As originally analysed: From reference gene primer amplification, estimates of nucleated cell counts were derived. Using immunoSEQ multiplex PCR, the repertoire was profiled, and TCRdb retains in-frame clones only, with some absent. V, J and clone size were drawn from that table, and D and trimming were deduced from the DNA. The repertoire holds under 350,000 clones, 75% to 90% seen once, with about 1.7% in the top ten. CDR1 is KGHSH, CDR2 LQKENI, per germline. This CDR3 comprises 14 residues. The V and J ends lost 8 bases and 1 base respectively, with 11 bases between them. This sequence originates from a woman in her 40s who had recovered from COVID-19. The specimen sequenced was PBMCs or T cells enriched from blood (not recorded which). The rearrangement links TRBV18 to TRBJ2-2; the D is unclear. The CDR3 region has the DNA TGTGCCAGCCTACCACCTAGGAACACCGGGGAGCTGTTTTTT. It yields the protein CASLPPRNTGELFF.